One sample yielded the 2 T cell receptor beta chains listed below, sequenced in a study of PD-L1 blockade in urothelial cancer. Described time point: pretreatment peripheral blood. TCRdb's copy holds only in-frame clones and misses some; the assay was immunoSEQ multiplex PCR. Altogether 70,000 to 100,000 clones are present, around 83% being singletons, with the ten largest covering around 2%. Sequenced here: PBMCs, sampled around atezolizumab (anti-PD-L1) treatment. All receptors come from a man between 60 and 70 years old with urothelial cancer.

This clone was seen a few times. V usage is TRBV9 and J usage is TRBJ2-2; 10 nucleotides match TRBD2. The germline CDR1 and CDR2 sequences are SGDLS and YYNGEE. This CDR3 comprises 16 residues. The ends lost 0 bases at V and 7 bases at J; junction bases unmatched: 6. CDR3 loop: CASSVGVLAGDGELFF. The CDR3 coding sequence is TGTGCCAGCAGCGTAGGGGTTCTAGCGGGAGACGGGGAGCTGTTTTTT.

This clone was seen only a few times. The gene calls are TRBV7-3 and TRBJ2-1; 10 bases are shared with TRBD2. The CDR3 length is 14 residues. From germline, CDR1 is SGHTA and CDR2 FQGTGA. V trimming: 5 bases; J trimming: 7 bases; junction bases outside the gene matches: 5. As DNA, the CDR3 is TGTGCCAGCAGCCAGAGCGGGGGGGCTAATGAGCAGTTCTTC. As protein: CASSQSGGANEQFF.